This T cell receptor beta chain comes out of a study of alternative splicing in chronic myeloid leukemia remission (dated by TCRdb to 2020 to 2022). Study-level background: Remission specimens from the trials were collected at major or complete molecular response, at 12 or 24 months of TKI therapy. The median age was about 55 years at diagnosis, 56 at remission and roughly 37 for the healthy controls. Several diagnostic specimens, together with matched remission specimens, were obtained from the RESIST (imatinib), ENESTxtnd (nilotinib) and PINNACLE (nilotinib plus pegylated interferon) trials. Trizol was used to extract total RNA from peripheral blood mononuclear cells of the diagnosis, remission and control samples. The female/male split was 11/5 for diagnosis samples, 8/3 for remission samples and 2/4 for controls. RNA sequencing was used to profile peripheral blood obtained from chronic-phase CML patients at diagnosis and at remission, and the resulting profiles were compared with those of healthy donors. The French Persistem study contributed nine CML samples, of which seven were diagnostic and two were matched remission samples. Trial diagnostic specimens were total leukocytes from peripheral blood collected in EDTA.

Counted from cysteine to phenylalanine, this CDR3 has 19 amino acids. Only the protein sequence is given. In the germline V gene, CDR1 corresponds to ENHRY and CDR2 to SYGVKD. Overall study outcomes, separate from this receptor: At remission, blood cell composition had been reconfigured so that it resembled normal controls enriched in lymphoid cells. Blood cell composition differed strongly by timepoint, shifting from myeloid progenitor enrichment at diagnosis to mature lymphoid enrichment at remission.

What this sample's time point label stands for: major or complete molecular response after front-line TKI therapy. More than 15 CML patients made up the patient cohort, and matched post-remission samples were obtained for some of these patients. The library was built by means of bulk RNA-seq. The TruSeq Stranded RNA sample prep kit was used to generate libraries of poly-A-enriched mRNA from an input of 0.8 to 1 ug total RNA. Paired-end sequencing was performed on a HiSeq 2500, with each sample sequenced in triplicate. RNA-seq read length was 125 nucleotides per mate. The study's own analysis went as follows. After trimming, reads were aligned to hg38 using STAR v2.7, and quality control was handled by FASTQC, RSeQC and multiqc. Salmon 0.14.1 was used to quantify gene expression levels as transcripts per million (TPM). Principal component analysis suggested that trial, library batch, sequencing batch, treatment regimen and sex did not drive transcriptomic profiles. After TCRdb reprocessed the reads, each CDR3 protein sequence was kept as one row, without DNA. The V and J calls come from TCRdb's annotation, not from the publication. Here the sample has a few hundred distinct CDR3 sequences; 95% to 97% occur a single time. The ten largest clones capture around 7.9% of the sample.

Comments on this clonotype: Its antigen remains unidentified.

The sequence derives from an adult with chronic myeloid leukemia. The input for sequencing was PBMCs or total blood leukocytes (not recorded which), taken during remission. This receptor chain uses TRBV10-3 and TRBJ1-2; absent DNA, TCRdb's TRBD1 call cannot be checked. The encoded CDR3 is CAISESTIKTGQGAYGYTF.